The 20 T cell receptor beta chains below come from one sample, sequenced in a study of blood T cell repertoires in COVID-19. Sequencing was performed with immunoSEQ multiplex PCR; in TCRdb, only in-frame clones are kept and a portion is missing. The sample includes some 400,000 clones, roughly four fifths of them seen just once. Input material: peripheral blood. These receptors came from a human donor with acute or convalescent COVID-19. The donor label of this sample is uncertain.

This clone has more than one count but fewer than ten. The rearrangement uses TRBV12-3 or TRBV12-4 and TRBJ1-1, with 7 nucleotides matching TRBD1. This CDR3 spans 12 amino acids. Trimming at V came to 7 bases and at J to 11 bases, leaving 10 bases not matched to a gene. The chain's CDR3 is CASTRGTEVAFF. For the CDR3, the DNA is TGTGCCAGCACCCGGGGGACAGAGGTGGCTTTCTTT.

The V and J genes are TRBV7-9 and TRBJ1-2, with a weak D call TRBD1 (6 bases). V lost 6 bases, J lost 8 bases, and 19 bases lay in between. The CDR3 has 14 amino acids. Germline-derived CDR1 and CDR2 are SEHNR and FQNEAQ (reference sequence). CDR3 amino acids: CASRMGAAGPGYTF. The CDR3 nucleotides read TGTGCCAGCAGGATGGGGGCCGCTGGGCCCGGCTACACCTTC.

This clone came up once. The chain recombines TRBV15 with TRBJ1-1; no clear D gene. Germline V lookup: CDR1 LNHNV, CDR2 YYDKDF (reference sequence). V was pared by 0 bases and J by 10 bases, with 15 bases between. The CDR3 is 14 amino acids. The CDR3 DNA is TGTGCCACCAGCAGAGATGGGAGGAAGCTGGCAGCTTTCTTT. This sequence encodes CATSRDGRKLAAFF.

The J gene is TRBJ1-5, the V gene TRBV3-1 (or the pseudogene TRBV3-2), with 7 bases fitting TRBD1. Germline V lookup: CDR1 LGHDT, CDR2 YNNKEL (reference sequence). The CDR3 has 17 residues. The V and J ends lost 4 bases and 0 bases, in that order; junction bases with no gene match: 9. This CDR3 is CASSPGTARYSNQPQHF. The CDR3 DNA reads TGTGCCAGCAGCCCCGGGACAGCAAGATATAGCAATCAGCCCCAGCATTTT.

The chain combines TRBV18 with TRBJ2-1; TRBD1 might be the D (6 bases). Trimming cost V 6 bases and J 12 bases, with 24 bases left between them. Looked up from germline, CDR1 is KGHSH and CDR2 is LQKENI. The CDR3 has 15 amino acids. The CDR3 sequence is CASSPMTGARGRQFF. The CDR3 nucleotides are TGTGCCAGCTCCCCTATGACAGGCGCGAGGGGTAGGCAGTTCTTC.

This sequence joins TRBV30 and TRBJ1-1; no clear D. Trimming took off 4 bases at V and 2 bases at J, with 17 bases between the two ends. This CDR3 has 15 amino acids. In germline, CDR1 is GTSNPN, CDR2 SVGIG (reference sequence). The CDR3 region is CAWMFSGSYNTEAFF. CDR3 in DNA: TGTGCCTGGATGTTTTCAGGAAGTTATAACACTGAAGCTTTCTTT.

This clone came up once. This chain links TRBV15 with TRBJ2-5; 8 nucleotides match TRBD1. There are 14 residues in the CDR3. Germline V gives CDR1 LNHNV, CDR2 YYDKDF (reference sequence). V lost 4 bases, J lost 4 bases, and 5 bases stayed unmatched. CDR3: CATSKADRAETQYF. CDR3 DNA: TGTGCCACCAGCAAGGCGGACAGGGCAGAGACCCAGTACTTC.

CDR3 loop: CASSRNPRGGETYEQYF. CDR3 sequence (DNA): TGTGCCAGCAGCCGAAACCCTAGGGGAGGGGAAACCTACGAGCAGTACTTC. The chain has TRBV7-6 and TRBJ2-7, with 7 positions matching TRBD2. The CDR3 runs 17 residues. Germline trimming cut 5 bases from V and 2 bases from J; bases unmatched to any gene: 15. Germline V gives CDR1 SGHVS, CDR2 FNYEAQ.

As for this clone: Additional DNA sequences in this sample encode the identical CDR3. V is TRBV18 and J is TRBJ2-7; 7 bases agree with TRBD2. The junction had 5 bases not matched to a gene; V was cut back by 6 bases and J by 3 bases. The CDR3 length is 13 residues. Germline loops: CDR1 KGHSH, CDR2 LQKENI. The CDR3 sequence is CASSPERGYEQYF. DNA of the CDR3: TGTGCCAGCTCCCCCGAGCGGGGCTACGAGCAGTACTTC.

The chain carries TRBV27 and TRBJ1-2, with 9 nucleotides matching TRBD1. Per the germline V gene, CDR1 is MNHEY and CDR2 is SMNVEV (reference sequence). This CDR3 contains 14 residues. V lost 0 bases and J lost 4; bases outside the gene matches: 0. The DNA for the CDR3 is TGTGCCAGCAGTTTATCGGGACAGGGCTATGGCTACACCTTC. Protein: CASSLSGQGYGYTF.

Here the CDR3 DNA reads TGTGCCAGCAGCTTAGCCACGACAGTTGGAAACACCATATATTTT. This sequence encodes CASSLATTVGNTIYF. The V gene is TRBV7-2, the J gene TRBJ1-3; perhaps TRBD1 as D (5 bases). The CDR3 is made up of 15 amino acids. Germline values: CDR1 SGHTA, CDR2 FQGNSA. Trimming took 0 bases from V and 3 from J, leaving 9 bases between them. Together with reference TRBV7-2 and TRBJ1-3, the CDR3 gives the full variable domain: GAGVSQSPSNKVTEKGKDVELRCDPISGHTALYWYRQSLGQGLEFLIYFQGNSAPDKSGLPSDRFSAERTGGSVSTLTIQRTQQEDSAVYLCASSLATTVGNTIYFGEGSWLTVV.

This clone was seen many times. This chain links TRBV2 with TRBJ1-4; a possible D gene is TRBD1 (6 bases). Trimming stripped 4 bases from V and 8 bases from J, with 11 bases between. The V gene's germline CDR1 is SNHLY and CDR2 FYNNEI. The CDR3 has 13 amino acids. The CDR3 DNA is TGTGCCAGCAGTGTGTCGGGACACGAAAAACTGTTTTTT. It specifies CASSVSGHEKLFF.

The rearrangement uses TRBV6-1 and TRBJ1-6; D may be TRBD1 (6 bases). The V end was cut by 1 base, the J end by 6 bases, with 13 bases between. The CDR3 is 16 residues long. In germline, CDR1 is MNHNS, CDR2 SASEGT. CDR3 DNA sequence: TGTGCCAGCAGTGAAGGGTGGGGGCGGACTAATTCACCCCTCCACTTT. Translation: CASSEGWGRTNSPLHF.

The CDR3 nucleotides read TGCGCCAGCAGCCAACCCCGGGAAACCACAGATACGCAGTATTTT. It is translated as CASSQPRETTDTQYF. The chain recombines TRBV4-1 with TRBJ2-3; maybe TRBD2 (5 bases). Germline V CDR1 and CDR2: MGHRA, YSYEKL. Trimming took 2 bases from V and 2 from J, leaving 11 bases between them. The CDR3 loop spans 15 amino acids.

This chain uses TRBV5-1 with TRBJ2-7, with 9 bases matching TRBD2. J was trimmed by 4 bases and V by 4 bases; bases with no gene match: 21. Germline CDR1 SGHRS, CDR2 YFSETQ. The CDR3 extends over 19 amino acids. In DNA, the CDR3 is TGCGCCAGCAGCCTCTATAGCGGGAGCCCCGGCCTAAGGATTTACGAGCAGTACTTC. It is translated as CASSLYSGSPGLRIYEQYF. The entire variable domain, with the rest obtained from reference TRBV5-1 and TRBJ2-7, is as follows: KAGVTQTPRYLIKTRGQQVTLSCSPISGHRSVSWYQQTPGQGLQFLFEYFSETQRNKGNFPGRFSGRQFSNSRSEMNVSTLELGDSALYLCASSLYSGSPGLRIYEQYFGPGTRLTVT.

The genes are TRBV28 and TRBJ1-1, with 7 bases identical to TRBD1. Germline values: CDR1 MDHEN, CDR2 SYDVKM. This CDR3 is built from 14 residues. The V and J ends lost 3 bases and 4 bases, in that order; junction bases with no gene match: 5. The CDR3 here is CASSFWTGRTEAFF. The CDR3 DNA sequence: TGTGCCAGCAGTTTTTGGACAGGCCGCACTGAAGCTTTCTTT.

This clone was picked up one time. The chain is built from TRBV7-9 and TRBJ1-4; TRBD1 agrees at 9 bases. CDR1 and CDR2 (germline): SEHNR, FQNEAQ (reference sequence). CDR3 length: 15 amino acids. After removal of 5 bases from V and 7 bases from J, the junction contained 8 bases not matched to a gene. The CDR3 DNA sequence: TGTGCCAGCAGCCCCCGTACAGGGGGCTTTGAAAAACTGTTTTTT. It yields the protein CASSPRTGGFEKLFF.

CDR3 bases: TGTGCCAGTAGTACTTACAGGGGTCAAAACACCGGGGAGCTGTTTTTT. Translated, it gives CASSTYRGQNTGELFF. The V gene is TRBV19, the J gene TRBJ2-2; 7 bases match TRBD1. The length of the CDR3 is 16 residues. Unmatched junction bases numbered 7, after V lost 4 bases and J lost 2 bases. CDR1 and CDR2 (germline): LNHDA, SQIVND (reference sequence).

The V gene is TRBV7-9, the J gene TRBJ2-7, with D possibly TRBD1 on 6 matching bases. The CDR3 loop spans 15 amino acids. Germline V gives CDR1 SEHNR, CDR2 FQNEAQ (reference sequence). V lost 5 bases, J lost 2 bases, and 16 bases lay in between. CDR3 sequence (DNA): TGTGCCAGCAGCCCAGCCGAGACAGGCGCCTACGAGCAGTACTTC. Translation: CASSPAETGAYEQYF.

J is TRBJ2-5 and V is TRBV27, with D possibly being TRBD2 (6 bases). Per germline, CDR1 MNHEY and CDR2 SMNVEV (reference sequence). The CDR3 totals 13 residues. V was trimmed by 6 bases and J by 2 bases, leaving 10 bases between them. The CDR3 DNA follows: TGTGCCAGCAGATTTAGCGGTCAAGAGACCCAGTACTTC. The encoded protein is CASRFSGQETQYF.